The 26 T cell receptor beta chains listed next were all sequenced from one sample in a study of T cell responses to AZD1222 COVID-19 vaccine. Only in-frame clones appear in the TCRdb table, and some are missing; sequencing was by immunoSEQ multiplex PCR. Found here are fewer than 150,000 clones, 80% to 90% of them singletons; the top ten hold approximately 3.7%. The sample here was peripheral blood, taken on day 0 of AZD1222 vaccination. All receptors derive from an adult in good health.

The V and J genes are TRBV30 and TRBJ1-3, with TRBD1 matching over 8 bases. With 3 bases clipped from V and 4 bases from J, the junction kept 5 bases outside the gene matches. The CDR3 loop spans 14 amino acids. The germline CDR1 and CDR2 sequences are GTSNPN and SVGIG (reference sequence). The CDR3 DNA reads as TGTGCCTGGAGGACCCCAGGGGGCGGAAACACCATATATTTT. Its translation is CAWRTPGGGNTIYF.

The chain employs TRBV28 and TRBJ1-4, with unresolved D. CDR1 and CDR2 from the germline V gene are MDHEN and SYDVKM. CDR3 length: 15 residues. Trimming took 6 bases from V and 8 from J, leaving 19 bases between them. CDR3 sequence reads: CASRSHEGGREKLFF. The DNA for the CDR3 is TGTGCCAGCAGATCTCATGAGGGTGGTCGAGAAAAACTGTTTTTT.

This clone came up once. CDR3 nucleotides: TGTGCCAGCAGCCCGGGACCGATGGCCTACGAGCAGTACTTC. Translating gives CASSPGPMAYEQYF. The V gene is TRBV11-2, the J gene TRBJ2-7; perhaps D is TRBD1 or TRBD2 (5 bases each). The V gene's germline CDR1 is SGHAT and CDR2 FQNNGV. The CDR3 spans 14 residues. Trimming stripped 5 bases from V and 2 bases from J, with 13 bases between.

This clone was detected only once. The rearrangement uses TRBV6-5 and TRBJ2-1; TRBD2 aligns across 7 bases. The CDR3 extends over 15 amino acids. Trimming took 6 bases from V and 4 from J; bases not matched to a gene: 9. Per the germline V gene, CDR1 is MNHEY and CDR2 is SVGAGI. As DNA, the CDR3 is TGTGCCAGCAGGCCCACTGGCGGGGGATACAATGAGCAGTTCTTC. Its protein product is CASRPTGGGYNEQFF.

V usage is TRBV30 and J usage is TRBJ1-5; possibly TRBD1 for D (6 bases). The CDR3 has 12 residues. V dropped 5 bases and J dropped 4 bases, with 9 bases sitting between them. From germline, CDR1 is GTSNPN and CDR2 SVGIG (reference sequence). CDR3 nucleotides: TGTGCCTGGGGAGACAGGAATCAGCCCCAGCATTTT. Its protein is CAWGDRNQPQHF.

J is TRBJ2-7 and V is TRBV4-2; 10 nucleotides agree with TRBD1. The CDR3 sequence is 14 residues long. V lost 1 base to trimming and J lost 5 bases; unmatched junction nucleotides: 2. The germline V gene has CDR1 LGHNA and CDR2 YNFKEQ. CDR3 sequence: CASSQVGQGDEQYF. In DNA, the CDR3 is TGTGCCAGCAGCCAAGTAGGACAGGGGGACGAGCAGTACTTC.

The chain has TRBV10-1 and TRBJ2-7, with D perhaps TRBD2 (5 bases). CDR3 length: 16 residues. Looked up from germline, CDR1 is WNHNN and CDR2 is SYGVQD (reference sequence). V lost 9 bases and J 1 base, leaving 22 bases between the germline ends. The CDR3 region has the DNA TGCGCCAGTGGACCAGGAGGCTATAAGGATTCCTACGAGCAGTACTTC. Its protein is CASGPGGYKDSYEQYF.

J is TRBJ2-3 and V is TRBV27; D is perhaps TRBD2 (5 bases). The V and J ends lost 2 bases and 5 bases respectively, with 20 bases between them. This CDR3 region has 17 residues. Germline CDR1 MNHEY, CDR2 SMNVEV (reference sequence). CDR3 coding DNA: TGTGCCAGCAGTTTAGTGGCTAGCACCCTCCGGGTAGATACGCAGTATTTT. Encoded protein: CASSLVASTLRVDTQYF.

This chain's CDR3 is CASKERHNNSPLHF. CDR3 DNA sequence: TGTGCCAGTAAGGAGCGCCACAATAATTCACCCCTCCACTTT. This chain links TRBV19 with TRBJ1-6; D call uncertain. The CDR3 has 14 residues. Trimming cost V 7 bases and J 5 bases, with 12 bases left between them. Germline values: CDR1 LNHDA, CDR2 SQIVND (reference sequence). Filled out from reference TRBV19 and TRBJ1-6, the complete variable domain reads DGGITQSPKYLFRKEGQNVTLSCEQNLNHDAMYWYRQDPGQGLRLIYYSQIVNDFQKGDIAEGYSVSREKKESFPLTVTSAQKNPTAFYLCASKERHNNSPLHFGNGTRLTVT.

The V call is TRBV5-1, the J call TRBJ1-2; the match to TRBD1 covers 10 bases. Germline trimming cut 4 bases from V and 6 bases from J; bases unmatched to any gene: 12. CDR1 SGHRS and CDR2 YFSETQ come from the germline V gene. This CDR3 comprises 16 residues. CDR3 nucleotide sequence: TGCGCCAGCAGCCCTTTCGCCCGGACAGGGGGGGATGGCTACACCTTC. Amino acid sequence: CASSPFARTGGDGYTF.

V and J are TRBV5-1 and TRBJ2-2; perhaps TRBD2 as D (5 bases). Trimming shortened V by 4 bases and J by 6 bases, and 16 bases separated the two germline ends. The germline gives CDR1 SGHRS, CDR2 YFSETQ. The CDR3 sequence is 15 residues long. The CDR3 reads CASSPNTAGSGELFF. The CDR3 nucleotides are TGCGCCAGCAGCCCCAACACGGCGGGCTCCGGGGAGCTGTTTTTT.

The V gene is TRBV5-1, the J gene TRBJ2-5; 7 bases match TRBD1. J gave up 2 bases and V 5 bases, and 15 bases lay outside the gene matches. The CDR3 totals 17 residues. Germline CDR1 SGHRS, CDR2 YFSETQ. This CDR3 reads CASSLRSGTAIQETQYF. The CDR3 DNA follows: TGCGCCAGCAGTCTTAGATCCGGGACAGCGATTCAAGAGACCCAGTACTTC.

The chain has TRBV6-5 and TRBJ1-1; 8 bases align to TRBD1. The CDR3 is 14 residues long. Germline assignment: CDR1 MNHEY and CDR2 SVGAGI. With V trimmed by 7 bases and J by 1 base, 5 bases remained unmatched. CDR3 sequence (DNA): TGTGCCAGCACCCCAGGGACAGGGAACACTGAAGCTTTCTTT. It specifies CASTPGTGNTEAFF.

This chain connects TRBV7-6 to TRBJ1-1; D perhaps matches TRBD1 (6 bases). This CDR3 comprises 15 residues. From germline, CDR1 is SGHVS and CDR2 FNYEAQ. Trimming stripped 2 bases from V and 6 bases from J, with 16 bases between. The CDR3 region has the DNA TGTGCCAGCAGCTTAACCCGAGCAGGGGAAGCTGAAGCTTTCTTT. Translation gives CASSLTRAGEAEAFF.

The V call is TRBV7-2, the J call TRBJ2-2, with D unclear. The CDR3 length is 11 residues. Germline values: CDR1 SGHTA, CDR2 FQGNSA. The V end lost 3 bases, the J end lost 5 bases, and 1 base lay between the germline ends. CDR3 region: CASSFTGELFF. In DNA form, the CDR3 reads TGTGCCAGCAGCTTTACCGGGGAGCTGTTTTTT. The variable domain in full, with the rest retrieved from reference TRBV7-2 and TRBJ2-2, is GAGVSQSPSNKVTEKGKDVELRCDPISGHTALYWYRQSLGQGLEFLIYFQGNSAPDKSGLPSDRFSAERTGGSVSTLTIQRTQQEDSAVYLCASSFTGELFFGEGSRLTVL.

J is TRBJ2-1 and V is TRBV4-3; D uncertain. The CDR3 loop spans 17 amino acids. Looked up from germline, CDR1 is LGHNA and CDR2 is YSLEER. V was cut by 0 bases and J by 5 bases, with 17 bases left in between. This CDR3 reads CASSQDWVSQRDNEQFF. As DNA, the CDR3 is TGCGCCAGCAGCCAAGATTGGGTGTCGCAAAGAGACAATGAGCAGTTCTTC.

The chain is built from TRBV30 and TRBJ1-2; D possibly corresponds to TRBD1 (6 bases). Between the trimmed V and J ends, which lost 4 bases and 7 bases, there was a span of 13 bases. Germline-derived CDR1 and CDR2 are GTSNPN and SVGIG (reference sequence). There are 12 residues in the CDR3. The DNA for the CDR3 is TGTGCCTGGACCCAACAGGGTTTTGGCTACACCTTC. Its translation is CAWTQQGFGYTF.

The V gene is TRBV27, the J gene TRBJ2-7; tentative D call: TRBD1 (5 bases). V lost 3 bases, J lost 7 bases, and 13 bases lay in between. The CDR3 extends over 13 amino acids. Germline CDR1 reads MNHEY; CDR2 reads SMNVEV (reference sequence). CDR3 in amino acids: CASSLWQGGEQYF. The CDR3 region has the DNA TGTGCCAGCAGTTTGTGGCAGGGCGGAGAGCAGTACTTC.

The chain has TRBV24-1 and TRBJ2-1; 8 bases line up with TRBD2. The CDR3 sequence is 18 residues long. Germline CDR1 is KGHDR and CDR2 is SFDVKD. Trimming at V came to 3 bases and at J to 3 bases, leaving 12 bases not matched to a gene. The DNA for the CDR3 is TGTGCCACCAGTGATCCTCACTCCCCCGGGACTAGCTACAATGAGCAGTTCTTC. Its translation: CATSDPHSPGTSYNEQFF.

The chain combines TRBV30 with TRBJ2-4, with D perhaps matching TRBD2 (5 bases). V lost 2 bases, J lost 0 bases, and 8 bases lay in between. This CDR3 has 14 amino acids. Germline CDR1 reads GTSNPN; CDR2 reads SVGIG (reference sequence). The CDR3, as DNA: TGTGCCTGGAGTCAACGGGGAGCCAAAAACATTCAGTACTTC. Its protein product is CAWSQRGAKNIQYF.

The rearrangement uses TRBV27 and TRBJ2-7; 8 bases fit TRBD2. The junction had 5 bases not matched to a gene; V was cut back by 6 bases and J by 1 base. This CDR3 contains 14 residues. Per germline, CDR1 MNHEY and CDR2 SMNVEV (reference sequence). CDR3 sequence reads: CASRIAGGSYEQYF. DNA of the CDR3: TGTGCCAGCAGGATTGCGGGAGGATCCTACGAGCAGTACTTC.

This sequence joins TRBV28 and TRBJ1-3, with D maybe TRBD1 (5 bases). V gave up 6 bases and J gave up 7 bases, with 22 bases separating them. This CDR3 has 16 amino acids. Germline V gene data show CDR1 as MDHEN and CDR2 as SYDVKM. CDR3: CASSTPAGTLGNTIYF. The CDR3 nucleotides are TGTGCCAGCAGCACACCTGCCGGGACTCTGGGTAACACCATATATTTT.

This clone was recorded a few times. V gene TRBV3-1 (or the pseudogene TRBV3-2) combines with J gene TRBJ2-7; 8 bases agree with TRBD1. Germline V gene data show CDR1 as LGHDT and CDR2 as YNNKEL (reference sequence). With V trimmed by 4 bases and J by 2 bases, 7 bases remained unmatched. The CDR3 runs 15 residues. The CDR3 nucleotides are TGTGCCAGCAGCCGGGGGACAGGTTCAGCCTACGAGCAGTACTTC. Encoded protein: CASSRGTGSAYEQYF.

DNA of the CDR3: TGTGCCAGCAGCTCGAGGGGTGCGGGAGAAACCGGGGAGCTGTTTTTT. It yields the protein CASSSRGAGETGELFF. The rearrangement uses TRBV13 and TRBJ2-2, with 7 positions matching TRBD2. Trimming took 4 bases from V and 5 from J; bases not matched to a gene: 10. Germline loops: CDR1 PRHDT, CDR2 FYEKMQ (reference sequence). This CDR3 contains 16 residues. Combining the CDR3 with reference TRBV13 and TRBJ2-2 gives the whole variable domain AAGVIQSPRHLIKEKRETATLKCYPIPRHDTVYWYQQGPGQDPQFLISFYEKMQSDKGSIPDRFSAQQFSDYHSELNMSSLELGDSALYFCASSSRGAGETGELFFGEGSRLTVL.

This clone has more than one count but fewer than ten. The J gene is TRBJ1-1, the V gene TRBV15; D unclear. Trimming left V 3 bases short and J 5 bases short, with 13 bases between. Germline loops: CDR1 LNHNV, CDR2 YYDKDF (reference sequence). The CDR3 totals 14 residues. As DNA, the CDR3 is TGTGCCACCAGCAGGGGTGGGGAGTGGACTGAAGCTTTCTTT. It encodes CATSRGGEWTEAFF. Filled out from reference TRBV15 and TRBJ1-1, the complete variable domain reads DAMVIQNPRYQVTQFGKPVTLSCSQTLNHNVMYWYQQKSSQAPKLLFHYYDKDFNNEADTPDNFQSRRPNTSFCFLDIRSPGLGDTAMYLCATSRGGEWTEAFFGQGTRLTVV.

The chain uses TRBV11-3 and TRBJ2-2; no reliable D call. Germline values: CDR1 SGHNT, CDR2 YENEEA. Between the trimmed V and J ends, which lost 6 bases and 3 bases, there was a span of 11 bases. The CDR3 is made up of 14 amino acids. This CDR3 is CASRYYRDTGELFF. The CDR3 nucleotides are TGTGCCAGCAGGTACTACAGAGACACCGGGGAGCTGTTTTTT.